This record concerns one T cell receptor (beta chain) sequence. In the original processing: Quantification of nucleated cells was approximated via reference gene primer amplification. Measured with immunoSEQ multiplex PCR; TCRdb has only the in-frame clones, and not every one. D and trimming were read from the DNA, whereas the V and J calls and clone size are those reported in that table. The data hold approximately 45,000 clones, with approximately 89% observed a single time. CDR1 SGDLS and CDR2 YYNGEE come from the germline V gene. After removal of 3 bases from V and 3 bases from J, the junction contained 14 bases not matched to a gene. The CDR3 has 17 residues. This record comes from a study of blood T cell repertoires in COVID-19. For the study at large: Sites across the United States, Italy and Spain contributed samples from acute and convalescent COVID-19. Sample material is recorded as cDNA or gDNA derived from T cells, B-cell-depleted T cells, or PBMCs.

V is TRBV9 and J is TRBJ1-2; 7 bases agree with TRBD1. The origin of this receptor is a woman between 40 and 55 years old with acute or convalescent COVID-19. The sample was peripheral blood. The CDR3 region has the DNA TGTGCCAGCAGCGAGAAACCTACAGGGGACCCATACTATGGCTACACCTTC. Residues: CASSEKPTGDPYYGYTF.